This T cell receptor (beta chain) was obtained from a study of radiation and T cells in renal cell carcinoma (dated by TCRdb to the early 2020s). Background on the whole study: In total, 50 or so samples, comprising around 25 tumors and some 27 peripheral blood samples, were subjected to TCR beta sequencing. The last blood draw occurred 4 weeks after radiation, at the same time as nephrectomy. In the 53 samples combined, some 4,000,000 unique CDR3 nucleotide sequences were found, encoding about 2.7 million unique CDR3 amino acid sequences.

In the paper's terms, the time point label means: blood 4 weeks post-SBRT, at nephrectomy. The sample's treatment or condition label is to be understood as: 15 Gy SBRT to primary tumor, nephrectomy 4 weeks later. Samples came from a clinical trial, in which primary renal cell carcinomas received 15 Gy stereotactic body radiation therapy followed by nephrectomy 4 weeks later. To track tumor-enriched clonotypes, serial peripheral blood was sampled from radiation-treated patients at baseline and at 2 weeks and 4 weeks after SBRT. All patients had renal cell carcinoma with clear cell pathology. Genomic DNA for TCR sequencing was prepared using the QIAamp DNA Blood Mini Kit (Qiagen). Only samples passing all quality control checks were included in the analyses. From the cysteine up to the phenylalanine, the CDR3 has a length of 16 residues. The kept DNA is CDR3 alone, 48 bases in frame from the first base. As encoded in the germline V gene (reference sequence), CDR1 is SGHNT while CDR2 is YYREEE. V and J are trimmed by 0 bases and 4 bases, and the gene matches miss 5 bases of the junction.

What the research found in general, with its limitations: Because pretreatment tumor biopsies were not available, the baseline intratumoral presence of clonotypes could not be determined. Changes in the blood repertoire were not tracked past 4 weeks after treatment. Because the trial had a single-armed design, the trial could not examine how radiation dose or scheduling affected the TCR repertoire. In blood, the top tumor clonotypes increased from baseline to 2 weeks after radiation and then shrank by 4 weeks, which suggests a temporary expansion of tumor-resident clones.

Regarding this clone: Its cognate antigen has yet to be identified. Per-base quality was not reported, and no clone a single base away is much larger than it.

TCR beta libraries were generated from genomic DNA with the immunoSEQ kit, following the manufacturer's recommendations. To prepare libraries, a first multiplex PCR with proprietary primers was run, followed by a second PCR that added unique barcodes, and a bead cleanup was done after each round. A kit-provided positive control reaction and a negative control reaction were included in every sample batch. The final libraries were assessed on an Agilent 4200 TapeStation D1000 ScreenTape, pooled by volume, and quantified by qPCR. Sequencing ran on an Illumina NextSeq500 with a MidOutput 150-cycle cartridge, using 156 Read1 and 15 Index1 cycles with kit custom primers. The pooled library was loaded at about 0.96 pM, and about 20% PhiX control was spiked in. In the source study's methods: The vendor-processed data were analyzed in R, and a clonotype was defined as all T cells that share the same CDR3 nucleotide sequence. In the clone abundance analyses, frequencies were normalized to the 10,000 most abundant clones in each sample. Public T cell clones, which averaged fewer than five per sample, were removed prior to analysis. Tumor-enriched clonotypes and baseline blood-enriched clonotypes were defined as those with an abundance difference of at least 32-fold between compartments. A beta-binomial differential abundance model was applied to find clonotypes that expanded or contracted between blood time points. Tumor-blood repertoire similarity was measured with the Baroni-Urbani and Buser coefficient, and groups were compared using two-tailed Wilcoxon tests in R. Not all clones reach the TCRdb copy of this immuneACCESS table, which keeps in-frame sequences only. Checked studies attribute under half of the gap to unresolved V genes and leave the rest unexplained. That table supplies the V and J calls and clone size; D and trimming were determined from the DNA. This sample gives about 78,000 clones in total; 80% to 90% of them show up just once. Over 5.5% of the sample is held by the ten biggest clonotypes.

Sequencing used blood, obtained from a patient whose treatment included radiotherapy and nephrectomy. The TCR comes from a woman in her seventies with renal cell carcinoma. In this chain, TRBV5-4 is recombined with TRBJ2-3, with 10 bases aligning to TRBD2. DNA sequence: TGTGCCAGCAGCTTGGAGGAGCGGGGGGGCCCAGATACGCAGTATTTT. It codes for CASSLEERGGPDTQYF.